A selection of T cell receptor beta chains follows, all from one sample in a study of blood T cells in healthy people across ages. One entry per CDR3 protein, called by TCRdb with MiXCR from the 5' RACE reads. This table has almost 1 million distinct CDR3 sequences, 45% to 60% appearing once. Material: blood. The receptors here all came from a woman in her fifties or sixties in good health. CDR3s include the opening cysteine and the closing phenylalanine or tryptophan. D genes are given only for firm matches. A row's size may be missing; if present it is once, few, many or a size class.

>TRBD2|TRBV24-1|TRBJ2-1|NA
CATSETSGRWEQFF
TGTGCCACCTCGGAGACTAGCGGGAGATGGGAGCAGTTCTTC
>NA|TRBV4-3|TRBJ2-2|NA
CASSQVDSDTGELFF
TGCGCCAGCAGCCAAGTAGACTCGGACACCGGGGAGCTGTTTTTT
>TRBD2|TRBV12-3/TRBV12-4|TRBJ2-3|NA
CASSFVLAVGGDAQYF
TGTGCCAGCAGTTTTGTACTAGCGGTGGGAGGAGATGCGCAGTATTTT
>TRBD2|TRBV6-2/TRBV6-3|TRBJ2-7|few
CATVGGSTYEQYF
TGTGCCACCGTGGGGGGGAGCACCTACGAGCAGTACTTC
>TRBD2|TRBV5-1|TRBJ2-1|NA
CASGSGRHNEQFF
TGCGCCAGCGGGAGCGGGAGACACAATGAGCAGTTCTTC
>NA|TRBV4-1|TRBJ1-3|NA
CASSQDRDRNTIYF
TGCGCCAGCAGCCAAGACCGGGACAGAAACACCATATATTTT
>NA|TRBV5-1|TRBJ2-7|NA
CASRTTLDPSYGQYF
TGCGCCAGCAGAACTACACTAGACCCCTCCTACGGGCAGTACTTC
>NA|TRBV4-1|TRBJ1-4|few
CASSQVPGTTNEKLFF
TGCGCCAGCAGCCAAGTTCCGGGGACGACTAATGAAAAACTGTTTTTT
>TRBD2|TRBV25-1|TRBJ2-3|NA
CASSGGTSGTPDTQYF
TGTGCCAGCAGTGGGGGGACTAGCGGGACCCCAGATACGCAGTATTTT
>NA|TRBV6-6|TRBJ2-7|NA
CTSSYSMGSYEQYF
TGTACCAGCAGTTACTCGATGGGCAGTTACGAGCAGTACTTC
>NA|TRBV20-1|TRBJ2-7|NA
CSARFPLVDEQYF
TGCAGTGCTAGATTCCCACTCGTCGACGAGCAGTACTTC
>NA|TRBV7-6|TRBJ2-5|NA
CASSLKSGIQETQYF
TGTGCCAGCAGCTTAAAGAGTGGGATACAAGAGACCCAGTACTTC
>NA|TRBV14|TRBJ2-1|NA
CASSQERLSYNEQFF
TGTGCCAGCAGCCAAGAGAGGCTTTCCTACAATGAGCAGTTCTTC
>TRBD1|TRBV29-1|TRBJ2-3|many
CSAGTVTDTQYF
TGCAGCGCCGGGACAGTGACAGATACGCAGTATTTT
>TRBD2|TRBV20-1|TRBJ2-4|NA
CSAPTSSKAGEQYF
TGCAGTGCGCCTACTAGCTCCAAGGCGGGGGAGCAGTACTTC
>NA|TRBV2|TRBJ1-5|once
CASSAGVDQPQHF
TGTGCCAGCAGTGCAGGGGTGGACCAGCCCCAGCATTTT
>TRBD2|TRBV3-1|TRBJ2-5|NA
CASSRSHKLLAKQETQYF
TGTGCCAGCAGCCGAAGCCATAAATTACTAGCGAAACAAGAGACCCAGTACTTC
>NA|TRBV29-1|TRBJ2-7|few
CSAGGWGSYEQYF
TGCAGCGCTGGGGGCTGGGGCTCCTACGAGCAGTACTTC
>NA|TRBV7-2|TRBJ2-1|NA
CASRRGGGGGNEQFF
TGTGCCAGCAGGCGCGGGGGAGGGGGAGGCAATGAGCAGTTCTTC
>NA|TRBV20-1|TRBJ1-1|NA
CSANGFSAVPEAFF
TGCAGTGCTAATGGGTTTTCGGCAGTTCCAGAAGCTTTCTTT
>NA|TRBV28|TRBJ2-5|many
CASSLGQGIETQYF
TGTGCCAGCAGCTTAGGCCAGGGCATAGAGACCCAGTACTTC
>NA|TRBV7-9|TRBJ2-1|NA
CASTSTARFNNEQFF
TGTGCCAGCACCTCCACCGCAAGGTTTAACAATGAGCAGTTCTTC
>NA|TRBV2|TRBJ2-1|few
CASRETSDEQFF
TGTGCCAGCAGAGAGACTAGTGATGAGCAGTTCTTC
>NA|TRBV21-1|TRBJ2-7|NA
CASSKVGVGPEIEQYF
TGTGCCAGCAGCAAAGTGGGGGTAGGACCTGAAATCGAGCAGTACTTC
>NA|TRBV24-1|TRBJ2-1|NA
CATSGDHYNEQFF
TGTGCCACCAGTGGAGACCACTACAATGAGCAGTTCTTC
>NA|TRBV20-1|TRBJ2-3|NA
CSAPRGPGDTQYF
TGCAGTGCTCCGAGAGGGCCTGGAGATACGCAGTATTTT
>NA|TRBV28|TRBJ1-5|few
CASSLVGPGNQPQHF
TGTGCCAGCAGTTTAGTGGGGCCTGGCAATCAGCCCCAGCATTTT
>NA|TRBV24-1|TRBJ2-6|once
CATLGTGANVLTF
TGTGCCACCTTGGGAACTGGGGCCAACGTCCTGACTTTC
>TRBD1|TRBV29-1|TRBJ1-2|NA
CSVALENSGGRGYTF
TGCAGCGTCGCCTTGGAAAATTCAGGGGGCCGTGGCTACACCTTC
>NA|TRBV29-1|TRBJ2-3|NA
CSVAIGRRTDTQYF
TGCAGCGTTGCTATCGGGAGAAGGACAGATACGCAGTATTTT
>NA|TRBV10-3|TRBJ2-3|NA
CAISESGPPSTDTQYF
TGTGCCATCAGTGAGTCCGGGCCTCCATCGACAGATACGCAGTATTTT
>NA|TRBV20-1|TRBJ1-6|few
CSASPLTGGSPLHF
TGCAGTGCTAGCCCCCTTACAGGCGGTTCACCCCTCCACTTT
>TRBD2|TRBV5-1|TRBJ2-1|NA
CASSSDSAGEYNEQFF
TGCGCCAGCAGCTCCGATTCAGCGGGAGAATACAATGAGCAGTTCTTC
>NA|TRBV4-1|TRBJ1-2|NA
CASSQSGQVVGYTF
TGCGCCAGCAGCCAAAGCGGGCAGGTCGTGGGCTACACCTTC
>NA|TRBV29-1|TRBJ2-3|few
CSRPGRQYF
TGCAGCAGACCGGGCCGGCAGTATTTT
>TRBD1|TRBV5-1|TRBJ1-1|many
CASSWTGMNTEAFF
TGCGCCAGCAGCTGGACAGGGATGAACACTGAAGCTTTCTTT
>NA|TRBV12-3/TRBV12-4|TRBJ1-1|many
CASSLGRDTEAFF
TGTGCCAGCAGTTTGGGACGTGACACTGAAGCTTTCTTT
>NA|TRBV5-1|TRBJ2-1|NA
CASSLGGIVDNEQFF
TGCGCCAGCAGCTTGGGAGGGATAGTTGACAATGAGCAGTTCTTC
>NA|TRBV20-1|TRBJ2-5|few
CSARDPAIQETQYF
TGCAGTGCTAGAGATCCGGCCATCCAAGAGACCCAGTACTTC
>TRBD1|TRBV20-1|TRBJ2-7|few
CSASPGQGLGDEQYF
TGCAGTGCTAGCCCGGGACAGGGTTTGGGGGACGAGCAGTACTTC
>TRBD2|TRBV30|TRBJ2-5|NA
CAWSLVAGETQYF
TGTGCCTGGAGTTTGGTAGCGGGAGAGACCCAGTACTTC
>NA|TRBV15|TRBJ2-6|NA
CATSRELGSGANVLTF
TGTGCCACCAGCAGAGAACTGGGCTCTGGGGCCAACGTCCTGACTTTC
>TRBD2|TRBV7-2|TRBJ2-1|NA
CASTDLAGVTEQFF
TGTGCCAGCACCGATCTAGCGGGAGTTACTGAGCAGTTCTTC
>TRBD1|TRBV28|TRBJ1-2|NA
CASTLDRVESYGYTF
TGTGCCAGCACCTTAGACAGGGTGGAATCCTATGGCTACACCTTC
>TRBD2|TRBV28|TRBJ2-7|NA
CASRENLAGIYEQYF
TGTGCCAGCAGGGAGAATTTAGCGGGAATCTACGAGCAGTACTTC
>NA|TRBV5-8|TRBJ2-1|NA
CASSSHPGQRSRQFF
TGTGCCAGCAGCTCACACCCGGGACAAAGGTCCCGGCAGTTCTTC
>NA|TRBV5-6|TRBJ1-5|NA
CASSLGPPGQHQPQHF
TGTGCCAGCAGCTTGGGACCCCCAGGGCAGCATCAGCCCCAGCATTTT
>NA|TRBV29-1|TRBJ2-5|few
CNILKEETQYF
TGCAACATACTCAAAGAAGAGACCCAGTACTTC